One and the same sample provided the 11 T cell receptor beta chains below, sequenced in a study of T cell repertoires in cytomegalovirus infection. TCRdb reprocessed the reads with MiXCR, giving one entry per CDR3 protein. The repertoire holds over 450,000 distinct CDR3 sequences, with around 11% as singletons. Sequenced sample: PBMCs. Source of these receptors: a human donor in good health (CMV status not recorded). Some clones in this sample may be carry-over from other donors' samples.

The J gene is TRBJ1-6, the V gene TRBV20-1; D might be TRBD1 (6 bases). The CDR3 loop spans 18 amino acids. The V gene's germline CDR1 is DFQATT and CDR2 SNEGSKA (reference sequence). The ends were cut back, 0 bases at V and 9 bases at J, with 24 bases in the middle. CDR3 in DNA: TGCAGTGCTAGAGATGCGCAACGACAGGAGGTCATCAGTTCACCCCTCCACTTT. This codes for CSARDAQRQEVISSPLHF.

J is TRBJ2-1 and V is TRBV4-2; 7 nucleotides match TRBD2. J gave up 5 bases and V 0 bases, and 1 base lay outside the gene matches. CDR3 length: 14 residues. Germline V gene data show CDR1 as LGHNA and CDR2 as YNFKEQ. The CDR3 nucleotides read TGTGCCAGCAGCCAAGATGGGAGGGACAATGAGCAGTTCTTC. The encoded protein is CASSQDGRDNEQFF.

Remarks on this clonotype: This may be a read error, as it is one base from a much larger clone. Here the CDR3 omits its conserved ending phenylalanine or tryptophan, so a read error is the likely source. The chain recombines TRBV12-3 or TRBV12-4 with TRBJ1-1; D may be TRBD1 (5 bases). The CDR3 contains 11 residues. V was shortened by 3 bases and J by 9 bases, with 8 bases between the two germline ends. In DNA form, the CDR3 reads TGTGCCAGCAGTTTCGGGGGTAAAGCTTTCTCT. It translates to CASSFGGKAFS.

This clonotype was detected ten times or more. The CDR3 region has the DNA TGTGCCAGCAGCTTAGCTCTAGCGGGGGGCTATTACGAGCAGTACTTC. This sequence encodes CASSLALAGGYYEQYF. This rearrangement joins TRBV11-2 to TRBJ2-7, with 11 nucleotides matching TRBD2. This CDR3 has 16 residues. V dropped 1 base and J dropped 4; count of bases not matched to a gene: 6. Germline CDR1 reads SGHAT; CDR2 reads FQNNGV. Full variable domain (missing parts from reference TRBV11-2 and TRBJ2-7): EAGVAQSPRYKIIEKRQSVAFWCNPISGHATLYWYQQILGQGPKLLIQFQNNGVVDDSQLPKDRFSAERLKGVDSTLKIQPAKLEDSAVYLCASSLALAGGYYEQYFGPGTRLTVT.

This clonotype was observed many times. The chain combines TRBV2 with TRBJ1-1; no reliable D call. The length of the CDR3 is 13 residues. Trimming took 1 base from V and 5 from J, leaving 8 bases between them. The germline CDR1 and CDR2 sequences are SNHLY and FYNNEI. CDR3 region: CASSEDSMTEAFF. Here the CDR3 DNA reads TGTGCCAGCAGTGAAGACAGTATGACTGAAGCTTTCTTT.

This clonotype was detected only a few times. The chain couples TRBV5-4 to TRBJ1-4; D gene uncertain. CDR3 length: 13 amino acids. Germline V gene sequence: CDR1 SGHNT, CDR2 YYREEE (reference sequence). V was pared by 2 bases and J by 6 bases, with 8 bases between. The CDR3 protein is CASSFDPDEKLFF. The CDR3 DNA follows: TGTGCCAGCAGCTTCGACCCCGATGAAAAACTGTTTTTT.

The chain employs TRBV3-1 and TRBJ2-1, with D tentatively TRBD1 (5 bases). Looked up from germline, CDR1 is LGHDT and CDR2 is YNNKEL (reference sequence). V lost 2 bases to trimming and J lost 0 bases, with 8 bases between them. The CDR3 covers 15 residues. The CDR3 DNA is TGTGCCAGCAGCCAAAGGGGAAACTCCTACAATGAGCAGTTCTTC. This sequence encodes CASSQRGNSYNEQFF.

In its sample, this clonotype was seen many times. The genes are TRBV11-1 and TRBJ2-3; no firm D call. The V gene's germline CDR1 is SGHAT and CDR2 FQDESV (reference sequence). This CDR3 has 15 residues. Trimming stripped 3 bases from V and 1 base from J, with 11 bases between. This CDR3 is CASSFEDPRTDTQYF. For the CDR3, the DNA is TGTGCCAGCAGCTTCGAGGACCCGCGCACAGATACGCAGTATTTT.

There are a few counts of this clonotype. This chain connects TRBV13 to TRBJ1-1; D not resolved. Germline-derived CDR1 and CDR2 are PRHDT and FYEKMQ (reference sequence). The CDR3 has 15 amino acids. V lost 5 bases to trimming and J lost 1 base, with 14 bases between them. The CDR3 loop reads CASSPMFTANTEAFF. The CDR3 DNA follows: TGTGCCAGCAGCCCCATGTTTACAGCGAACACTGAAGCTTTCTTT.

This clonotype showed up many times. The chain employs TRBV7-9 and TRBJ2-1, with 16 nucleotides matching TRBD2. The CDR3 has 19 residues. Germline CDR1 and CDR2: SEHNR and FQNEAQ (reference sequence). Germline trimming cut 5 bases from V and 8 bases from J; bases unmatched to any gene: 15. The CDR3 spells CASSPAGTSGRASIYEQFF. The CDR3 DNA reads TGTGCCAGCAGCCCAGCCGGGACTAGCGGGAGGGCCAGTATATATGAGCAGTTCTTC.

This clonotype was seen more than once but under ten times. The V call is TRBV27, the J call TRBJ2-2; D is perhaps TRBD1 (6 bases). Germline V lookup: CDR1 MNHEY, CDR2 SMNVEV (reference sequence). The CDR3 sequence is 15 residues long. Trimming cost V 1 base and J 4 bases, with 10 bases left between them. The CDR3 DNA is TGTGCCAGCAGTTTATTCAGGGGAATCACCGGGGAGCTGTTTTTT. It yields the protein CASSLFRGITGELFF.